The present T cell receptor (beta chain) was sequenced within a study of blood T cell repertoires in COVID-19. About the research overall: Sources were T cells, B-cell-depleted T cells, or PBMCs; the material itself was cDNA or gDNA.

Per the original methods: Counts of nucleated cells, estimated from reference gene primer amplification, were obtained. Profiling relied on immunoSEQ multiplex PCR, and the TCRdb table lists in-frame clones only, not all of them. Clone size and V and J calls were adopted from that table, with D and trimming inferred from the DNA. This repertoire shows a few hundred thousand clones, about 88% found once; its top ten account for roughly a sixth. While infection was still active, Seattle patients were enrolled and then followed longitudinally. This CDR3 is built from 13 residues. Germline V gene sequence: CDR1 LGHDT, CDR2 YNNKEL (reference sequence). V lost 1 base to trimming and J lost 6 bases, with 10 bases between them.

The source material was peripheral blood. The sequence came from a man between 50 and 59 years old with COVID-19, enrolled during active disease. The chain couples TRBV3-1 (or the pseudogene TRBV3-2) to TRBJ2-7, with a tentative D call TRBD2 (5 bases). The CDR3 DNA reads TGTGCCAGCAGCCAAGTTAATGGAGGCGAGCAGTACTTC. Protein product: CASSQVNGGEQYF.